The source of this T cell receptor (beta chain) is a study of regulatory T cells in long-lasting Graves disease. Study-level information: A definition of persistent Graves' disease required over 5 years of antithyroid drugs plus positive TSH receptor antibodies. Study results and limitations: It was in persistent disease that TRBV28, TRBJ1-2 and TRBJ2-5 were favored. The persistent group shared some 2,700 public clonotypes, more than the 950 to 1,000 shared by new patients.

Relying on iRepertoire HTBI primers and Arm-PCR of CDR3 regions, the team built TCR beta libraries. TCRdb independently ran MiXCR on the multiplex PCR reads; one entry per CDR3 protein. The sample carries hundreds of thousands of distinct CDR3 sequences, under 25% recorded once. This clonotype has just a few counts. Its specificity is unknown. V lost 5 bases, J lost 6 bases, and 2 bases stayed unmatched. This CDR3 spans 13 amino acids. Germline CDR1 reads SGHTA; CDR2 reads FQGNSA. Described time point: persistent/refractory GD, antithyroid drugs over 5 years with positive TRAb. Preparation of the TCR library used RNA extracted from PBMCs.

The sequence was collected from a female donor with Graves disease. The chain employs TRBV7-2 and TRBJ1-5, with 9 bases fitting TRBD1. Sequencing used peripheral blood mononuclear cells (PBMCs), obtained when the disease was refractory, from a patient treated with antithyroid drugs. The CDR3 DNA reads TGTGCCAGCAGCCCGGACAGGGGTCAGCCCCAGCATTTT. Its protein is CASSPDRGQPQHF.